This T cell receptor (beta chain) was retrieved from a study of blood T cell repertoires in COVID-19. Method: immunoSEQ multiplex PCR; TCRdb's copy keeps in-frame clones and lacks some. The table records about 250,000 clones, roughly 84% of them present only once. The CDR3 spans 13 residues. Germline V gene sequence: CDR1 SQVTM, CDR2 ANQGSEA. The ends were cut back, 4 bases at V and 0 bases at J, with 7 bases in the middle. Sequencing input: peripheral blood. This chain uses TRBV29-1 with TRBJ1-5; the D gene is possibly TRBD1 (5 bases). The clonotype was recovered from a woman aged 40 to 55 with active or convalescent COVID-19. The CDR3 sequence is CSVAGDSNQPQHF. CDR3 DNA: TGCAGCGTTGCGGGGGATAGCAATCAGCCCCAGCATTTT.